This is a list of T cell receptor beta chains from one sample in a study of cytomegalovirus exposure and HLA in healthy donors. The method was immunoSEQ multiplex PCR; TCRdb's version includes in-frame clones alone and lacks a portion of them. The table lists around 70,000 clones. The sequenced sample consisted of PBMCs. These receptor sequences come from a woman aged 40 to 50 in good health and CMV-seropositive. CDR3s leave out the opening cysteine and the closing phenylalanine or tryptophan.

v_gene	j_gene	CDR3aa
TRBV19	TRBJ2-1	ASSRGLAGARDEQF
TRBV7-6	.	ASSRPGQGIETYEQY
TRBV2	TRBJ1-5	ASSGGNQPQH
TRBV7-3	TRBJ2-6	ASSRGGSGANVLT
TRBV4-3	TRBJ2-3	ASSQAFGGTTDTQY
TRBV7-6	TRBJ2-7	ASSLRLADSPHEQY
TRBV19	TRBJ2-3	ASSHTGANTDTQY
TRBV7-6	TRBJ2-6	ASSDNPRGGATTPGANVLT
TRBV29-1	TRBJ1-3	SVDSRSRNTIY
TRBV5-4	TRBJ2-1	ASSSRLVGEQF
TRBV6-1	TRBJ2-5	ASSGPGTGRETQY
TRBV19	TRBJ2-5	ASSADRGGKETQY
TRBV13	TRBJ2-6	ASSPTGFGANVLT
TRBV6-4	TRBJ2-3	ASSPTSGSTDTQY
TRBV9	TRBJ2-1	ASSHSGGASYNEQF
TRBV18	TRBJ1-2	ASSPGTGLDYGYT
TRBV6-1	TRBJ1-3	ASILGGPGNTIY
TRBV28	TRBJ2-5	ASSFPGNQETQY
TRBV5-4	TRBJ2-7	ASSRDSHYEQY
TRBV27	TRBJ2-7	ASSLSTSGAYEQY
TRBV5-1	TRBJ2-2	ASSFPAGGAPGELF
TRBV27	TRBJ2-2	ASSLSGATFELF
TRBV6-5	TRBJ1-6	ASSFRGKDSPLH
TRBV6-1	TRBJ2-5	ASSELAGGPETQY
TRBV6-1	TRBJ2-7	ASGRYLQGGEQY
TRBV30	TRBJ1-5	AWSGGGFGQPQH
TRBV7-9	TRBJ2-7	ASSLAGVAEQY
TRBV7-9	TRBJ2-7	ASSFERSYEQY
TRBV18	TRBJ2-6	ASSSEPGGPGANVLT
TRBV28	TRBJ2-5	ASSLPPGQGVKETQY
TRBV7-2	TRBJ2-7	ASSLAAAKYEQY
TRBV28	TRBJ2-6	ASSTGARAGANVLT
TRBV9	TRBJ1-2	ASSGGGVYGYT
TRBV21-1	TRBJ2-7	ASSAGTRGKLTYEQY
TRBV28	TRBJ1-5	ASRTGEGNQPQH
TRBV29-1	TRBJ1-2	SVDPGTGNGYT
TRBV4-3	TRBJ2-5	ASSQGLAGVETQY
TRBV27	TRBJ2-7	ASSPKGYEQY
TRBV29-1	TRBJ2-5	SETTPGEETQY
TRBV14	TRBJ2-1	ASSLWDSEQF
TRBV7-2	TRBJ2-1	ATAPGGAQSEQF
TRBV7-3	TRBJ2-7	ASSAYDRGEQY
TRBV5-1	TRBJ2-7	ASSLRREGPYEQY